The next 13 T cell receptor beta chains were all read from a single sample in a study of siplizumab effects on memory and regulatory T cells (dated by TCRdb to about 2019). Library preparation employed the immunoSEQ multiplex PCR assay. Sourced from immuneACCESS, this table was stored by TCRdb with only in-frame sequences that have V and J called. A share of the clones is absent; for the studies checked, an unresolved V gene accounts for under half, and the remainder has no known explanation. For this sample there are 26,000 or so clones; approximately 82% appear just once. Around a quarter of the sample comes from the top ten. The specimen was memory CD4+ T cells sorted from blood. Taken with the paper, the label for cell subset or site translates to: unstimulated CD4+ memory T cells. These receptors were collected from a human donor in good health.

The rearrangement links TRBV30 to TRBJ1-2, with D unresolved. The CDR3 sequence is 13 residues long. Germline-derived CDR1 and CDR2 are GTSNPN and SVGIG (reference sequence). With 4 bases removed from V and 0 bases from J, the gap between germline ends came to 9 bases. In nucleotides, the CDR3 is TGTGCCTGGACCATCGGAGCTAACTATGGCTACACCTTC. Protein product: CAWTIGANYGYTF.

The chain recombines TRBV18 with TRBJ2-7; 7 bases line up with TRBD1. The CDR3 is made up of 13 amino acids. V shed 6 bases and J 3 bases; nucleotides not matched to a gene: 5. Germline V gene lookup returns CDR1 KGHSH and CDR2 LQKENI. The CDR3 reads CASSRPGGYEQYF. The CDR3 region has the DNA TGTGCCAGCTCTAGGCCAGGGGGCTACGAGCAGTACTTC.

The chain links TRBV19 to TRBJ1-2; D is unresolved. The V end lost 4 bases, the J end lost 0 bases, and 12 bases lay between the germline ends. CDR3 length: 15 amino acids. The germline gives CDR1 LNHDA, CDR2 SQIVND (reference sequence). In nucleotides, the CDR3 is TGTGCCAGTAGTAGGAAGCAGGATCCTAACTATGGCTACACCTTC. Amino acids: CASSRKQDPNYGYTF.

The CDR3 here is CASSRTSRIGNTIYF. The CDR3 bases are TGTGCCAGTAGCAGGACTTCCCGTATTGGAAACACCATATATTTT. The chain uses TRBV19 and TRBJ1-3; D not resolved. V gave up 6 bases and J gave up 3 bases, with 15 bases separating them. Germline V lookup: CDR1 LNHDA, CDR2 SQIVND (reference sequence). The length of the CDR3 is 15 residues.

The CDR3 nucleotides read TGTGCCAGCACCCCGGGACAGGGCGTCCACGAGCAGTACTTC. Protein sequence: CASTPGQGVHEQYF. The V and J genes are TRBV6-5 and TRBJ2-7; 9 bases match TRBD1. The V and J ends lost 7 bases and 5 bases, in that order; junction bases with no gene match: 9. The CDR3 length is 14 residues. Germline CDR1 MNHEY, CDR2 SVGAGI.

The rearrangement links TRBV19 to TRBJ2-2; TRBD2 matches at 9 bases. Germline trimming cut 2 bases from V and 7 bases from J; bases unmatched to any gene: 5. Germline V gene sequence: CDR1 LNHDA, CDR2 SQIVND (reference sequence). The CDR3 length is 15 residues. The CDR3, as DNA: TGTGCCAGTAGTATATGGGAGCGGGAGGTCGGGGAGCTGTTTTTT. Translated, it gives CASSIWEREVGELFF.

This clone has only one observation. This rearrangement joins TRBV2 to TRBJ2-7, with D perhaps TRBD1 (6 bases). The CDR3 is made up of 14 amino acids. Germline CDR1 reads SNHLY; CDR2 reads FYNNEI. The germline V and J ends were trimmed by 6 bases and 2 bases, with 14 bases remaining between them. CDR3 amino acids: CASRGTGTPYEQYF. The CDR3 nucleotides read TGTGCCAGCAGGGGGACCGGGACACCCTACGAGCAGTACTTC. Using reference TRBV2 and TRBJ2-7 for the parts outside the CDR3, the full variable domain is EPEVTQTPSHQVTQMGQEVILRCVPISNHLYFYWYRQILGQKVEFLVSFYNNEISEKSEIFDDQFSVERPDGSNFTLKIRSTKLEDSAMYFCASRGTGTPYEQYFGPGTRLTVT.

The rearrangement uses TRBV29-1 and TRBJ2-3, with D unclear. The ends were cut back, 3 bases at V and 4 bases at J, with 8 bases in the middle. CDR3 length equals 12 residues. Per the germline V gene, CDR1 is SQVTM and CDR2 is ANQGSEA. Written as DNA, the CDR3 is TGCAGCGTTGAGCTCGCCGCAGATACGCAGTATTTT. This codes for CSVELAADTQYF.

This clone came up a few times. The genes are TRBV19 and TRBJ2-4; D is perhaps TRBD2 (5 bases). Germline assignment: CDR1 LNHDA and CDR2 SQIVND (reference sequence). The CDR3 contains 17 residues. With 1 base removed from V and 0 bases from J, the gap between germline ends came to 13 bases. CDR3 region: CASSIVGAALAKNIQYF. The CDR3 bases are TGTGCCAGTAGTATAGTGGGAGCGGCCCTAGCCAAAAACATTCAGTACTTC.

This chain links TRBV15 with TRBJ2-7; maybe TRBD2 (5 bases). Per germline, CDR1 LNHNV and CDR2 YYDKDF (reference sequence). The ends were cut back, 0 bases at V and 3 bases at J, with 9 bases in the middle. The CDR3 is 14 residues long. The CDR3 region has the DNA TGTGCCACCAGCAGAGATTACGGGAACTACGAGCAGTACTTC. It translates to CATSRDYGNYEQYF. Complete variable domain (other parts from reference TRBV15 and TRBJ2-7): DAMVIQNPRYQVTQFGKPVTLSCSQTLNHNVMYWYQQKSSQAPKLLFHYYDKDFNNEADTPDNFQSRRPNTSFCFLDIRSPGLGDTAMYLCATSRDYGNYEQYFGPGTRLTVT.

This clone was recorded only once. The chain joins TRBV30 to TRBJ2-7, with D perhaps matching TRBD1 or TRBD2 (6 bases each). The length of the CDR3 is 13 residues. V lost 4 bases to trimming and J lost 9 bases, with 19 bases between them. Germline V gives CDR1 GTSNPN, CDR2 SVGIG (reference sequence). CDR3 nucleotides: TGTGCCTGGACCCATTTCGGGGGCGGTGGGCAGTACTTC. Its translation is CAWTHFGGGGQYF.

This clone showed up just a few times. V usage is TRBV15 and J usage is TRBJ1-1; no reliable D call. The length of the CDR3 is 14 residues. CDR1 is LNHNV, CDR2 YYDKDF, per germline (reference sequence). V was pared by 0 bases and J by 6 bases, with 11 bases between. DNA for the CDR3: TGTGCCACCAGCAGAGAAGGTAGGGAGTCTGAAGCTTTCTTT. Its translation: CATSREGRESEAFF.

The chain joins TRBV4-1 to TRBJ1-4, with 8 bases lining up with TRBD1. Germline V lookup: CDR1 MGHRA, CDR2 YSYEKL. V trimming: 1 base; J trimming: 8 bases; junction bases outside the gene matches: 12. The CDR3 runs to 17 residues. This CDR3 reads CASSQARGDRGGEKLFF. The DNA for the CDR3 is TGCGCCAGCAGCCAAGCTCGGGGTGACAGGGGAGGAGAAAAACTGTTTTTT.